The present T cell receptor (beta chain) was sequenced within a study of OX40 agonist ivuxolimab in advanced cancers. As for the study more broadly: Ivuxolimab was a fully human IgG2 agonistic monoclonal antibody targeting the costimulatory receptor OX40 (CD134). Intravenous ivuxolimab was administered to patients every 2 weeks at six dose levels: 0.01, 0.1, 0.3, 1.5, 3 and 10 mg/kg. Among the roughly 50 dose-escalation patients, some 20 had hepatocellular carcinoma, 15 or so melanoma, 9 renal cell carcinoma and 9 head and neck cancer. A male proportion of roughly 80% and a mean age of 60 years, ranging from roughly 23 to 80, were recorded for the dose-escalation cohort. Patients were allowed to have had prior anti-PD-1, anti-PD-L1 or anti-CTLA-4 therapy, and about 40% of the dose-escalation patients had been treated with checkpoint inhibitors. Partial responses were achieved by three dose-escalation patients, of whom one had hepatocellular carcinoma and two had cutaneous melanoma. Peripheral TCRbeta sequencing aimed to test whether ivuxolimab altered TCR sequence diversity and caused clonal T-cell expansion. The paper reports the monotherapy dose-escalation portion (N of about 50 patients) of the phase I ivuxolimab trial.

Patients with autoimmune disease history or receiving systemic immunosuppression were excluded from the trial. Peripheral blood for TCR sequencing was collected from all dose cohorts at baseline, on cycle 4 day 1, and on cycle 7 day 1. The samples were taken from a phase I, first-in-human, multicenter, open-label dose-escalation trial of ivuxolimab. Adults with locally advanced or metastatic melanoma, renal cell, hepatocellular, or head and neck squamous cell carcinoma were enrolled in the trial. Before TCR sequencing, CD4+ and CD8+ T cells were separately sorted from peripheral blood. V loses 1 base, J loses 6 bases, and the germline ends lie 16 bases apart. The CDR3 sequence holds 16 residues, the cysteine and phenylalanine included. The read is trimmed to its CDR3 DNA, 48 bases read in frame from base 1. For CDR1 and CDR2, the germline V gene lists LGHNA and YSLEER. A word on this clone: Its antigen target is currently unknown. No clone much larger than this one lies a single base away; base qualities are absent.

Overall results and qualifications from the work: After ivuxolimab, more expanded clones were found on average in CD8+ T cells than in CD4+ T cells. At doses from 0.1 to 3.0 mg/kg, clonal expansion was seen in both CD4+ and CD8+ blood T cells between baseline and week 6. Low levels of normalized T-cell clonal expansion were also shown by some nonresponding patients. The antigen specificity of the peripheral T cells that underwent clonal expansion was not determined. In partial responders in the 0.1-3.0 mg/kg groups, normalized peripheral clonal expansion was found to be among the lowest, especially among CD8+ T cells.

For sequencing of the TCRbeta CDR3 region, genomic DNA was extracted from the sorted cells. TCRbeta CDR3 regions were sequenced using the immunoSEQ Assay. In TCRdb, the immuneACCESS table is reduced to in-frame sequences with V and J assigned. These tables do not hold every clone; where another copy was compared, an unresolved V gene accounts for under half, and the others remain unexplained. In this sample the table shows more than 75,000 clones, over 75% of which occur a single time. The ten most abundant clones make up about 6% of the sample. The chain couples TRBV4-3 to TRBJ2-1; TRBD2 might be the D gene, on 6 matching bases. This clonotype was obtained from an adult with an advanced solid tumor such as melanoma, head and neck, liver or kidney cancer. The sequencing used CD4+ or CD8+ T cells sorted from blood, collected in a trial of the OX40 agonist ivuxolimab. The CDR3 is CASSQAGGIPPNEQFF. The base sequence is TGCGCCAGCAGCCAAGCCGGAGGGATCCCCCCCAATGAGCAGTTCTTC.